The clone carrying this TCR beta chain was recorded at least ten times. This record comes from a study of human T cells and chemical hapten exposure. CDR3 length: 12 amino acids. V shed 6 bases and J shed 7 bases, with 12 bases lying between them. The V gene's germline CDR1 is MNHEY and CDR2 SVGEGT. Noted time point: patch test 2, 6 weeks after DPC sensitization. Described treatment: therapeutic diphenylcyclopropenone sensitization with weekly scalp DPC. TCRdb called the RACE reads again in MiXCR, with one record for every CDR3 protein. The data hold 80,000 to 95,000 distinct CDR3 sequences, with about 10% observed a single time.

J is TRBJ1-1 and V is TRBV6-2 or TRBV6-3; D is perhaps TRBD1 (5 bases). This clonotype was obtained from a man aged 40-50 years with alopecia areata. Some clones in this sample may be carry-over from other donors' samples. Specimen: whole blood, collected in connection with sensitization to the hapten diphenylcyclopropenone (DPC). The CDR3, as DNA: TGTGCCAGCAGCCCCGGGGCGGGTGAAGCTTTCTTT. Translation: CASSPGAGEAFF.